The sequence of this TCR beta chain was determined in a study of T cell responses to AZD1222 COVID-19 vaccine. Findings of the study overall: Possibly, clonal diversity was underestimated; donors were largely white British and included more females. Spike was spanned by vaccine-associated CD4 TCRs, which were dominant at 160-218 and 743-854. Baseline testing showed seropositivity in only a handful of AZD1222 recipients.

Details on this clone: Its antigen is still unknown.

TCRdb's copy holds only in-frame clones and misses some; the assay was immunoSEQ multiplex PCR. The repertoire holds roughly 180,000 clones, 90% to 95% seen once, with around 3.7% in the top ten. The CDR3 sequence is 16 residues long. The V end was cut by 10 bases, the J end by 3 bases, with 22 bases between. Germline CDR1 MDHEN, CDR2 SYDVKM. The clonotype originates from an adult who received the AZD1222 COVID-19 vaccine. The J gene is TRBJ2-1, the V gene TRBV28, with TRBD1 as a possible D gene (6 bases). The source material was peripheral blood, sampled 28 days after the second AZD1222 dose. The CDR3 sequence: CATNFLQGKDYNEQFF. CDR3 coding DNA: TGTGCCACCAATTTCCTCCAGGGGAAAGACTACAATGAGCAGTTCTTC.